The 19 T cell receptor beta chains presented below share a single source sample, sequenced in a study of cytotoxic CD8 clonotypes in ibrutinib-treated CLL (dated by TCRdb to about 2021). Explained via the paper, the time point label denotes: approximately 2 years on ibrutinib. To prepare the library, the immunoSEQ multiplex PCR assay was applied. Here the immuneACCESS table is served through TCRdb, limited to in-frame sequences with V and J called. Missing clones are a known gap in these copies; in checked studies unresolved V genes cover under half, and the rest lacks a known reason. In all, the sample holds roughly 150,000 clones, and 70% to 85% of those were seen once. 3.5% to 5.5% of the sample rests with the top ten. The input for sequencing was PBMCs, taken after 24 months of ibrutinib treatment. The receptors were gathered from a human donor with chronic lymphocytic leukemia.

For this clone: Other DNA sequences in this sample translate to the same CDR3. The chain is built from TRBV6-1 and TRBJ2-7; perhaps TRBD1 as D (5 bases). The CDR3 length is 12 residues. V was clipped by 2 bases and J by 4 bases, with 6 bases between them. The germline CDR1 and CDR2 sequences are MNHNS and SASEGT. CDR3 region: CASSERGYEQYF. The CDR3 DNA reads as TGTGCCAGCAGTGAAAGGGGTTACGAGCAGTACTTC.

The V gene is TRBV5-4, the J gene TRBJ1-1; the D is unclear. CDR1 is SGHNT, CDR2 YYREEE, per germline (reference sequence). The CDR3 is made up of 14 amino acids. The V and J ends lost 4 bases and 7 bases respectively, with 17 bases between them. DNA of the CDR3: TGTGCCAGCAGCCCGCCTCTCCCCGGTAGTGAAGCTTTCTTT. Its translation is CASSPPLPGSEAFF.

The V and J genes are TRBV7-9 and TRBJ2-3, with 7 bases aligning to TRBD2. V shed 5 bases and J 2 bases; nucleotides not matched to a gene: 10. Germline V CDR1 and CDR2: SEHNR, FQNEAQ (reference sequence). The length of the CDR3 is 16 residues. CDR3 DNA: TGTGCCAGCAGCCCCCACGCCCGGGAGGACACAGATACGCAGTATTTT. It encodes CASSPHAREDTDTQYF.

The chain is built from TRBV2 and TRBJ1-2; D is perhaps TRBD1 (5 bases). This CDR3 region has 15 residues. The V and J ends lost 8 bases and 0 bases respectively, with 16 bases between them. Germline V gene lookup returns CDR1 SNHLY and CDR2 FYNNEI. The chain's CDR3 is CASRGDPTANYGYTF. The CDR3 DNA reads TGTGCCAGCCGGGGGGACCCCACAGCTAACTATGGCTACACCTTC.

The CDR3 DNA reads as TGCGCCAGCAGTCGTGGGACTGAAGCTTTCTTT. This encodes CASSRGTEAFF. The chain is built from TRBV10-1 and TRBJ1-1; D is ambiguous. V lost 5 bases, J lost 5 bases, and 6 bases lay in between. Germline CDR1 is WNHNN and CDR2 is SYGVQD (reference sequence). The CDR3 covers 11 residues.

This chain links TRBV5-5 with TRBJ1-1; TRBD1 is a possible D gene (5 bases). Germline-derived CDR1 and CDR2 are SGHKS and YYEKEE (reference sequence). The CDR3 loop spans 15 amino acids. Trimming took 3 bases from V and 1 from J, leaving 13 bases between them. This chain's CDR3 is CASSWSRVRNTEAFF. CDR3 bases: TGTGCCAGCAGCTGGAGCAGGGTTCGGAACACTGAAGCTTTCTTT.

The CDR3 coding sequence is TGTGCCAGTAGGCGTGCAAACACTGAAGCTTTCTTT. This gives the protein CASRRANTEAFF. V and J are TRBV19 and TRBJ1-1; D unclear. Germline lookup yields CDR1 LNHDA and CDR2 SQIVND (reference sequence). V was pared by 6 bases and J by 2 bases, with 7 bases between. This CDR3 comprises 12 residues.

The chain carries TRBV25-1 and TRBJ2-1, with D possibly being TRBD1 (6 bases). Germline assignment: CDR1 MGHDK and CDR2 SYGVNS. There are 15 residues in the CDR3. V was trimmed by 1 base and J by 6 bases, leaving 13 bases between them. The CDR3 region is CASSEFWTARNEQFF. DNA of the CDR3: TGTGCCAGCAGTGAATTCTGGACAGCCCGCAATGAGCAGTTCTTC.

The rearrangement uses TRBV19 and TRBJ1-5; the D is unclear. V was clipped by 3 bases and J by 2 bases, with 5 bases between them. Per germline, CDR1 LNHDA and CDR2 SQIVND (reference sequence). The CDR3 length is 13 residues. The CDR3 protein is CASSMGRNQPQHF. CDR3 DNA sequence: TGTGCCAGTAGTATGGGTCGCAATCAGCCCCAGCATTTT.

This chain links TRBV6-1 with TRBJ2-7; 8 nucleotides match TRBD2. Germline V gives CDR1 MNHNS, CDR2 SASEGT. Unmatched junction bases numbered 8, after V lost 8 bases and J lost 5 bases. There are 13 residues in the CDR3. CDR3 bases: TGTGCCAGCGGGCCCACAGCGGGGGACGAGCAGTACTTC. Protein product: CASGPTAGDEQYF.

In DNA form, the CDR3 reads TGTGCCAGCTCGTCTAAAGGGAGGGGGACTGAAGCTTTCTTT. Translation gives CASSSKGRGTEAFF. The chain joins TRBV18 to TRBJ1-1; D might be TRBD1 (6 bases). Trimming removed 6 bases at V and 5 bases at J, with 16 bases between. This CDR3 contains 14 residues. Germline values: CDR1 KGHSH, CDR2 LQKENI.

This chain uses TRBV7-3 with TRBJ1-3; perhaps TRBD1 as D (6 bases). The CDR3 consists of 15 residues. Germline V gene lookup returns CDR1 SGHTA and CDR2 FQGTGA. With 5 bases removed from V and 2 bases from J, the gap between germline ends came to 13 bases. CDR3 protein: CASSPQGVAGNTIYF. CDR3 bases: TGTGCCAGCAGCCCACAGGGAGTGGCTGGAAACACCATATATTTT.

This clone turned up a few times. The chain couples TRBV15 to TRBJ1-6, with D maybe TRBD1 (6 bases). This CDR3 contains 15 residues. Trimming took 2 bases from V and 6 from J, leaving 11 bases between them. Germline-derived CDR1 and CDR2 are LNHNV and YYDKDF (reference sequence). As DNA, the CDR3 is TGTGCCACCAGCAGATACAGGGCAGGTAATTCACCCCTCCACTTT. Protein: CATSRYRAGNSPLHF.

This CDR3 is CASSPTGVEETQYF. CDR3 nucleotides: TGTGCCAGCAGTCCTACAGGGGTGGAAGAGACCCAGTACTTC. The gene calls are TRBV7-9 and TRBJ2-5; 7 nucleotides match TRBD1. Trimming at V came to 6 bases and at J to 3 bases, leaving 7 bases not matched to a gene. The V gene's germline CDR1 is SEHNR and CDR2 FQNEAQ (reference sequence). The CDR3 is 14 amino acids.

This sequence joins TRBV6-6 and TRBJ2-3, with D possibly TRBD1 on 5 matching bases. The CDR3 spans 14 residues. CDR1 and CDR2 from the germline V gene are MNHNY and SVGAGI (reference sequence). Trimming removed 6 bases at V and 3 bases at J, with 13 bases between. The CDR3 is CASSLWGPTDTQYF. The CDR3 region has the DNA TGTGCCAGCAGCCTGTGGGGCCCTACAGATACGCAGTATTTT.

The chain uses TRBV28 and TRBJ1-1; possible D gene TRBD1, 6 bases. The CDR3 covers 13 residues. The V and J ends lost 3 bases and 7 bases respectively, with 12 bases between them. Looked up from germline, CDR1 is MDHEN and CDR2 is SYDVKM. CDR3 residues: CASSFVQGYEAFF. CDR3 bases: TGTGCCAGCAGTTTCGTTCAGGGGTATGAAGCTTTCTTT.

This sequence joins TRBV18 and TRBJ1-2; D is perhaps TRBD1 (6 bases). This CDR3 has 14 residues. CDR1 is KGHSH, CDR2 LQKENI, per germline. V lost 1 base, J lost 8 bases, and 14 bases lay in between. In nucleotides, the CDR3 is TGTGCCAGCTCACCACTTGGACAGAGCGGCGGCTACACCTTC. This encodes CASSPLGQSGGYTF.

The V call is TRBV9, the J call TRBJ1-3; D remains unclear. The CDR3 is 13 residues long. V was pared by 3 bases and J by 2 bases, with 6 bases between. Germline V CDR1 and CDR2: SGDLS, YYNGEE. The CDR3 bases are TGTGCCAGCAGCGGCGCCCCTGGAAACACCATATATTTT. Protein product: CASSGAPGNTIYF. Full variable domain (rest looked up from reference TRBV9 and TRBJ1-3): DSGVTQTPKHLITATGQRVTLRCSPRSGDLSVYWYQQSLDQGLQFLIQYYNGEERAKGNILERFSAQQFPDLHSELNLSSLELGDSALYFCASSGAPGNTIYFGEGSWLTVV.

The chain is built from TRBV27 and TRBJ2-7; the match to TRBD2 covers 12 bases. J gave up 5 bases and V 5 bases, and 10 bases lay outside the gene matches. Germline V lookup: CDR1 MNHEY, CDR2 SMNVEV (reference sequence). CDR3 size: 16 residues. Here the CDR3 reads CASSPLLAGGSHEQYF. The CDR3 coding sequence is TGTGCCAGCAGTCCCCTACTAGCGGGAGGTTCCCACGAGCAGTACTTC.